This TCR beta chain stems from a study of blood T cell repertoires in COVID-19. Study at large: Samples representing acute and convalescent COVID-19 were sourced from the United States, Italy and Spain. The analysed material was cDNA or gDNA that came from T cells, B-cell-depleted T cells, or PBMCs.

Profiling relied on immunoSEQ multiplex PCR, and the TCRdb table lists in-frame clones only, not all of them. The table includes 360,000 or so clones, roughly four fifths detected once. CDR1 is LNHDA and CDR2 is SQIVND in the germline V gene (reference sequence). J gave up 7 bases and V 2 bases, and 6 bases lay outside the gene matches. The CDR3 length is 15 residues. Cohort allocation depended upon clinical history that participants reported. The sample comprised PBMCs or T cells enriched from blood (not recorded which). J is TRBJ2-2 and V is TRBV19, with TRBD1 matching 8 bases. The clonotype comes from a woman in her 50s who had recovered from COVID-19. The CDR3 DNA reads as TGTGCCAGTAGTATAACAGGGGGAGGAGGCGGGGAGCTGTTTTTT. It translates to CASSITGGGGGELFF.